Listed here are 22 T cell receptor beta chains from one sample, sequenced in a study of blood T cells in healthy people across ages (dated by TCRdb to the mid-2010s). Library prep was done by 5' RACE. The sequencing machine was an Illumina HiSeq 2500. A second PCR of roughly 7 to 12 cycles was run with a J-beta primer mix and a sample-barcoded 5' primer. TCRdb passed the public sequencing reads through fastp at Q25 and MiXCR, retaining productive beta sequences. Rows merge per CDR3 protein into single entries with the most common DNA and genes. This sample lists 1.5 million to 2 million distinct CDR3 sequences; under 30% were detected once. The ten biggest clones cover 6.5% to 8.5% of the sample. Material for sequencing was blood. These receptors came from a woman aged 30 to 39 in good health.

The rearrangement links TRBV5-1 to TRBJ2-1; possible D gene TRBD2, 5 bases. Per the germline V gene, CDR1 is SGHRS and CDR2 is YFSETQ. V was clipped by 4 bases and J by 6 bases, with 20 bases between them. The CDR3 sequence is 16 residues long. This CDR3 is CASSNNPGLGTNEQFF. CDR3 in DNA: TGCGCCAGCAGCAACAACCCGGGATTGGGCACCAATGAGCAGTTCTTC.

This clonotype was counted at least ten times. The chain recombines TRBV7-2 with TRBJ2-6; D possibly corresponds to TRBD2 (6 bases). V was clipped by 1 base and J by 0 bases, with 10 bases between them. Germline CDR1 SGHTA, CDR2 FQGNSA. The CDR3 consists of 17 residues. CDR3 amino acids: CASSLGGVLSGANVLTF. The DNA for the CDR3 is TGTGCCAGCAGCTTAGGGGGGGTTCTCTCTGGGGCCAACGTCCTGACTTTC.

This clonotype has a count of ten or more. V usage is TRBV11-2 and J usage is TRBJ2-7, with TRBD2 matching over 12 bases. With 3 bases clipped from V and 7 bases from J, the junction kept 4 bases outside the gene matches. The germline V gene encodes CDR1 SGHAT and CDR2 FQNNGV. This CDR3 is built from 14 residues. This chain's CDR3 is CASSFASGRGEQYF. As DNA, the CDR3 is TGTGCCAGCAGCTTTGCTAGCGGGAGGGGGGAGCAGTACTTC.

The chain links TRBV24-1 to TRBJ2-3; no clear D. The CDR3 consists of 17 residues. From germline, CDR1 is KGHDR and CDR2 SFDVKD. Trimming left V 0 bases short and J 0 bases short, with 12 bases between. CDR3 loop: CATSDLPVRASTDTQYF. CDR3 nucleotide sequence: TGTGCCACCAGTGATTTGCCGGTCCGGGCTAGCACAGATACGCAGTATTTT.

This clonotype was detected only a few times. The gene calls are TRBV20-1 and TRBJ1-1, with D perhaps TRBD1 (5 bases). Trimming stripped 6 bases from V and 4 bases from J, with 18 bases between. CDR1 is DFQATT and CDR2 is SNEGSKA in the germline V gene (reference sequence). This CDR3 spans 14 amino acids. The DNA for the CDR3 is TGCAGTGCCGTTCGTGGGGCCGAGGGCACTGAAGCTTTCTTT. This sequence encodes CSAVRGAEGTEAFF.

The rearrangement links TRBV18 to TRBJ2-2; possibly TRBD2 for D (6 bases). This CDR3 has 13 amino acids. Trimming took 4 bases from V and 7 from J, leaving 10 bases between them. The germline V gene has CDR1 KGHSH and CDR2 LQKENI. As DNA, the CDR3 is TGTGCCAGCTCACGGACGGAGGGCGGGGAGCTGTTTTTT. Residues: CASSRTEGGELFF.

The chain employs TRBV5-6 and TRBJ1-2; D not resolved. With 0 bases removed from V and 1 base from J, the gap between germline ends came to 10 bases. Germline lookup yields CDR1 SGHDT and CDR2 YYEEEE. The CDR3 is 15 amino acids. CDR3 loop: CASSLDLGSNYGYTF. The CDR3 region has the DNA TGTGCCAGCAGCTTGGATCTTGGGAGTAACTATGGCTACACCTTC.

This clonotype was detected a few times. This rearrangement joins TRBV27 to TRBJ1-1; D is undetermined. The CDR3 consists of 13 residues. Trimming removed 5 bases from V and 3 bases from J, with 10 bases in between. CDR1 is MNHEY and CDR2 is SMNVEV in the germline V gene (reference sequence). For the CDR3, the DNA is TGTGCCAGCAGTCCCCCTCGGCACACTGAAGCTTTCTTT. Encoded protein: CASSPPRHTEAFF.

The V gene is TRBV28, the J gene TRBJ2-7; D is tentatively TRBD1 or TRBD2 (6 bases each). Germline V CDR1 and CDR2: MDHEN, SYDVKM. The CDR3 covers 13 residues. V lost 7 bases and J 0 bases, leaving 10 bases between the germline ends. In DNA form, the CDR3 reads TGTGCCAGCACCGGGGGCAACTCCTACGAGCAGTACTTC. It encodes CASTGGNSYEQYF.

The chain uses TRBV19 and TRBJ2-7, with 9 bases lining up with TRBD1. The CDR3 runs to 16 residues. The junction had 11 bases not matched to a gene; V was cut back by 3 bases and J by 5 bases. CDR1 is LNHDA, CDR2 SQIVND, per germline (reference sequence). CDR3 sequence reads: CASSIIRTGAANEQYF. CDR3 DNA: TGTGCCAGTAGTATCATTCGGACAGGGGCGGCTAACGAGCAGTACTTC.

The chain carries TRBV6-2 or TRBV6-3 and TRBJ2-2; D is unclear. Germline values: CDR1 MNHEY, CDR2 SVGEGT. Trimming pared 8 bases from V and 1 base from J, leaving 5 bases between. The length of the CDR3 is 12 residues. As DNA, the CDR3 is TGTGCCAGCCTCATGAACACCGGGGAGCTGTTTTTT. Protein: CASLMNTGELFF.

The V call is TRBV12-3 or TRBV12-4, the J call TRBJ2-6, with D uncertain. There are 16 residues in the CDR3. V lost 7 bases and J 0 bases, leaving 13 bases between the germline ends. The CDR3 sequence is CASNTWTSSGANVLTF. The DNA of the CDR3 is TGTGCCAGCAATACGTGGACGAGCTCTGGGGCCAACGTCCTGACTTTC.

The rearrangement links TRBV5-1 to TRBJ1-2, with D tentatively TRBD1 (5 bases). Trimming pared 3 bases from V and 3 bases from J, leaving 18 bases between. Germline values: CDR1 SGHRS, CDR2 YFSETQ. The CDR3 spans 16 residues. The CDR3 DNA reads TGCGCCAGCAGCTCCCTAACCCGGGACCAGGACTATGGCTACACCTTC. This gives the protein CASSSLTRDQDYGYTF.

This clonotype was counted ten times or more. The V gene is TRBV6-6, the J gene TRBJ1-1, with D perhaps TRBD1 (6 bases). The CDR3 runs to 14 residues. V lost 2 bases and J 0 bases, leaving 7 bases between the germline ends. Germline lookup yields CDR1 MNHNY and CDR2 SVGAGI (reference sequence). The DNA for the CDR3 is TGTGCCAGCAGTTACCAGGGGATGAACACTGAAGCTTTCTTT. It encodes CASSYQGMNTEAFF.

This rearrangement joins TRBV5-1 to TRBJ2-1; D not resolved. The germline CDR1 and CDR2 sequences are SGHRS and YFSETQ. This CDR3 is 15 amino acids long. V lost 3 bases, J lost 6 bases, and 16 bases lay in between. CDR3 coding DNA: TGCGCCAGCAGCTCCGCGGCCGGCAAAGGCAATGAGCAGTTCTTC. Translation gives CASSSAAGKGNEQFF.

This clonotype appeared a few times. The V call is TRBV10-3, the J call TRBJ1-6; 8 nucleotides agree with TRBD1. V dropped 7 bases and J dropped 6; count of bases not matched to a gene: 5. The CDR3 extends over 14 amino acids. Germline V gene lookup returns CDR1 ENHRY and CDR2 SYGVKD. CDR3 loop: CAINQGQVNSPLHF. DNA of the CDR3: TGTGCCATCAACCAGGGACAGGTTAATTCACCCCTCCACTTT.

The V and J genes are TRBV7-9 and TRBJ2-3, with 7 bases matching TRBD1. CDR3 size: 14 residues. Germline V CDR1 and CDR2: SEHNR, FQNEAQ (reference sequence). V was clipped by 5 bases and J by 4 bases; unmatched bases: 6. CDR3 protein: CASSRDRAADTQYF. In nucleotides, the CDR3 is TGTGCCAGCAGCCGCGACAGGGCTGCAGATACGCAGTATTTT.

This rearrangement joins TRBV7-2 to TRBJ2-3; D call uncertain. Deletions cut 1 base from V and 6 bases from J, with 11 bases between. Per germline, CDR1 SGHTA and CDR2 FQGNSA. The CDR3 runs to 14 residues. The CDR3 DNA reads TGTGCCAGCAGCTTAGGTTCCCCTCGGGATACGCAGTATTTT. This codes for CASSLGSPRDTQYF.

At least ten counts were recorded for this clonotype. The rearrangement uses TRBV9 and TRBJ2-7; TRBD2 matches 10 bases. CDR1 and CDR2 from the germline V gene are SGDLS and YYNGEE. The CDR3 is 16 amino acids. Trimming removed 2 bases from V and 2 bases from J; junction bases left unmatched: 7. CDR3 loop: CASSVIAGGPPYEQYF. The CDR3 DNA follows: TGTGCCAGCAGCGTGATAGCGGGGGGTCCCCCCTACGAGCAGTACTTC.

This clonotype was seen only a few times. The chain is built from TRBV20-1 and TRBJ2-7, with D possibly TRBD2 on 6 matching bases. Germline V gene sequence: CDR1 DFQATT, CDR2 SNEGSKA (reference sequence). CDR3 size: 13 residues. With 6 bases removed from V and 5 bases from J, the gap between germline ends came to 17 bases. The CDR3 here is CSADPGLFNEQYF. The CDR3 coding sequence is TGCAGTGCCGACCCGGGACTCTTTAACGAGCAGTACTTC.

This clonotype was seen many times. This chain uses TRBV12-3 or TRBV12-4 with TRBJ2-1; D possibly matches TRBD1 or TRBD2 (7 bases each). This CDR3 contains 16 residues. Trimming cost V 5 bases and J 4 bases, with 18 bases left between them. The CDR3 is CASSPREGASYNEQFF. CDR3 in DNA: TGTGCCAGCAGTCCAAGGGAGGGGGCATCGTACAATGAGCAGTTCTTC.

The V and J genes are TRBV4-1 and TRBJ2-2, with a tentative D call TRBD2 (5 bases). Trimming cost V 3 bases and J 5 bases, with 22 bases left between them. Germline CDR1 reads MGHRA; CDR2 reads YSYEKL. The length of the CDR3 is 18 residues. This CDR3 reads CASSQFLFGVNMTGELFF. CDR3 in DNA: TGCGCCAGCAGCCAGTTCTTGTTCGGGGTCAATATGACCGGGGAGCTGTTTTTT.